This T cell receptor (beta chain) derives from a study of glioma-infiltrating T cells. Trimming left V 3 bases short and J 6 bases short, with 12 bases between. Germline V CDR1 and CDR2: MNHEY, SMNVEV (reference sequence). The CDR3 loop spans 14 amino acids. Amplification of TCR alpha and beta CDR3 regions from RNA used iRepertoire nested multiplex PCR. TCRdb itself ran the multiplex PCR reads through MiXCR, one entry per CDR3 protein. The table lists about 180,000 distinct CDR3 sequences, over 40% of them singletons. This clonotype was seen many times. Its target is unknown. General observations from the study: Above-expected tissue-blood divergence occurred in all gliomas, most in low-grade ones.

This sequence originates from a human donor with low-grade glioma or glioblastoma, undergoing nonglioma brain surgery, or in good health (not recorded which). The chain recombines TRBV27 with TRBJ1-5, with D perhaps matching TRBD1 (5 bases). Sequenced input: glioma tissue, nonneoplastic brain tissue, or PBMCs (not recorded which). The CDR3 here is CASSFTGTGQPQHF. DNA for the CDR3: TGTGCCAGCAGTTTCACGGGGACGGGTCAGCCCCAGCATTTT.